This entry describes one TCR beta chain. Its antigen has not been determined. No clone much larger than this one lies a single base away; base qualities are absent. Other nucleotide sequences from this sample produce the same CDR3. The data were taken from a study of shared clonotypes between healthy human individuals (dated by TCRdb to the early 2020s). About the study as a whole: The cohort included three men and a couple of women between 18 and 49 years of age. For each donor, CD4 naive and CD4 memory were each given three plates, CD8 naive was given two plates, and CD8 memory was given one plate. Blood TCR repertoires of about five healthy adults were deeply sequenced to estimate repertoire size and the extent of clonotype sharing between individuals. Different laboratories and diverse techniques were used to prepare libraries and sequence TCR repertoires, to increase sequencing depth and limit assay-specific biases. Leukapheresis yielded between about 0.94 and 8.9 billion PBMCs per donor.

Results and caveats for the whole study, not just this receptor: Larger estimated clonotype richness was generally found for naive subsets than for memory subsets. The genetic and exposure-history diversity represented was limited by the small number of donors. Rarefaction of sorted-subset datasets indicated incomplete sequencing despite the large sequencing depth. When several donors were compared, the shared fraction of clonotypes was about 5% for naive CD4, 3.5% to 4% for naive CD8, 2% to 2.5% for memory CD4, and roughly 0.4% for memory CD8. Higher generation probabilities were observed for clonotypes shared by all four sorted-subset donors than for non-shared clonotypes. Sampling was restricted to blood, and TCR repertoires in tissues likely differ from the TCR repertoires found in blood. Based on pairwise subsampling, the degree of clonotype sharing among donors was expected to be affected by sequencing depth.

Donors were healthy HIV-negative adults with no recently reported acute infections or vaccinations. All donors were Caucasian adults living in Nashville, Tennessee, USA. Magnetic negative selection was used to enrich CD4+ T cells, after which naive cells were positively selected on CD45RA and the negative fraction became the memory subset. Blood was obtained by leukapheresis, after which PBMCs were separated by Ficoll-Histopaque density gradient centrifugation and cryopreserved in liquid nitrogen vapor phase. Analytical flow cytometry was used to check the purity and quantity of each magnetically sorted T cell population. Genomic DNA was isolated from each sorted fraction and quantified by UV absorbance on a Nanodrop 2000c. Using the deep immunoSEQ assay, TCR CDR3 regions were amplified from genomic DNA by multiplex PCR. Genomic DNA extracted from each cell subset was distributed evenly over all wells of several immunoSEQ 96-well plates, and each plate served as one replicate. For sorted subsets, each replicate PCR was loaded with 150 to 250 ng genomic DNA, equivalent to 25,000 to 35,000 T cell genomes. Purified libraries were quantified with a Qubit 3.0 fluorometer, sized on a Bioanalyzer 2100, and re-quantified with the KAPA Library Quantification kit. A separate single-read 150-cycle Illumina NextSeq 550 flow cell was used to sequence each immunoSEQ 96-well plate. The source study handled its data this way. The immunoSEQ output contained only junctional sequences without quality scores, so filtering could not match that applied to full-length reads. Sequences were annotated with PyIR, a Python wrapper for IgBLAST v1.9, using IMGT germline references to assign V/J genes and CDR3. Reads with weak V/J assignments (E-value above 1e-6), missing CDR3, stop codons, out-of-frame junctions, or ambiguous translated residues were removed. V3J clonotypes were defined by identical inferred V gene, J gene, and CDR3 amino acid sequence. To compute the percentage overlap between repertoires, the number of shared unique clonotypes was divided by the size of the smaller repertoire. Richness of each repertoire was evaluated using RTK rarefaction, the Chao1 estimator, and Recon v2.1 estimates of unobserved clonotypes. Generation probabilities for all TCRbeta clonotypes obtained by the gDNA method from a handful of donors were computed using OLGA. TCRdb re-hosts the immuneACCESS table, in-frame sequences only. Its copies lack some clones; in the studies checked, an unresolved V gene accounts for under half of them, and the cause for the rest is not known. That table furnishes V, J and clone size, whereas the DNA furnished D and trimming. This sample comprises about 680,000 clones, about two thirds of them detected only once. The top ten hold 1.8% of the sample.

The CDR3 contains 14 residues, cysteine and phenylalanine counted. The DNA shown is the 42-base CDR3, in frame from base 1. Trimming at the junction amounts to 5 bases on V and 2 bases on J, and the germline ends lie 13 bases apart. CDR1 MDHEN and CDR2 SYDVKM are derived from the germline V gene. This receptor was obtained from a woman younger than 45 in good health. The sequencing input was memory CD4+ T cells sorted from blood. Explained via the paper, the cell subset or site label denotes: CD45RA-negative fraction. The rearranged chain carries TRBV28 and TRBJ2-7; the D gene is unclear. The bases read TGTGCCAGCAGTCTCTACTTAAGGCCCTACGAGCAGTACTTC. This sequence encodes CASSLYLRPYEQYF.